The source of this TCR beta chain is a study of PD-1 blockade in classical Hodgkin lymphoma. TCRdb keeps only in-frame clones here, not all; method: immunoSEQ multiplex PCR. This table holds tens of thousands of clones, just over 75% found once. Study results and caveats: At C4D1, TCR diversity had climbed significantly for CD4+ cells, though not for CD8+ cells.

Sample time point: cycle 4 day 1 (C4D1), after 6 weeks of nivolumab. Each of the patients experienced relapse following autologous stem cell transplantation, and their brentuximab vedotin exposure differed. Deletions cut 0 bases from V and 0 bases from J, with 12 bases between. Germline CDR1 LGHNA, CDR2 YSLEER. The CDR3 totals 16 residues. On this clone itself: Its antigen is still unknown.

J is TRBJ2-7 and V is TRBV4-3; D call uncertain. The sequence was obtained from a human donor with classical Hodgkin lymphoma. Sequencing was performed on peripheral blood mononuclear cells (PBMCs), taken before the fourth cycle of nivolumab. This CDR3 is CASSQDVGQSSYEQYF. Written as DNA, the CDR3 is TGCGCCAGCAGCCAAGATGTAGGCCAGAGCTCCTACGAGCAGTACTTC.